The 7 T cell receptor beta chains below were found in one sample sequenced in a study of T cells in Graves' hyperthyroidism and ophthalmopathy. The TCR beta CDR3 regions underwent amplification using RNA transcripts as the source. TCR CDR3 underwent first-round RT-PCR with the HTBI primer set. TCRdb ran MiXCR on the multiplex PCR reads and lists one entry per CDR3 protein. The sample contains under 300,000 distinct CDR3 sequences, 13% of which appear only once. The sample comprised blood. These receptors were taken from a woman in her thirties with Graves' hyperthyroidism that later progressed to Graves' ophthalmopathy.

This clonotype is a singleton in its sample. The chain combines TRBV4-3 with TRBJ1-3; 7 bases map to TRBD1. Looked up from germline, CDR1 is LGHNA and CDR2 is YSLEER. The CDR3 is made up of 17 amino acids. J gave up 0 bases and V 3 bases, and 8 bases lay outside the gene matches. DNA of the CDR3: TGCGCCAGCAGCCAGTCGACAGGGAGTATCTCTGGAAACACCATATATTTT. Its protein is CASSQSTGSISGNTIYF.

At least ten counts were recorded for this clonotype. The CDR3 nucleotides are TGTGCCAGCAGTCGGGGGACAGATACGCAGTATTTT. Translation: CASSRGTDTQYF. The chain is built from TRBV6-1 and TRBJ2-3, with D tentatively TRBD2 (6 bases). In germline, CDR1 is MNHNS, CDR2 SASEGT. The CDR3 has 12 amino acids. The ends were cut back, 5 bases at V and 3 bases at J, with 6 bases in the middle.

This clonotype was observed many times. This chain links TRBV7-9 with TRBJ2-5, with D possibly being TRBD1 or TRBD2 (5 bases each). Deletions cut 5 bases from V and 2 bases from J, with 15 bases between. CDR3 length: 15 amino acids. CDR1 is SEHNR, CDR2 FQNEAQ, per germline (reference sequence). This CDR3 is CASSPGTVGQETQYF. CDR3 in DNA: TGTGCCAGCAGCCCTGGGACGGTGGGTCAAGAGACCCAGTACTTC.

This clonotype was seen many times. CDR3 in DNA: TGTGCCAGCAGATCCCTGGGGGGAGGACTAGCGAAACCCTACAATGAGCAGTTCTTC. Its protein is CASRSLGGGLAKPYNEQFF. The V call is TRBV28, the J call TRBJ2-1, with 9 bases fitting TRBD2. The CDR3 consists of 19 residues. V lost 6 bases to trimming and J lost 2 bases; unmatched junction nucleotides: 17. Germline V CDR1 and CDR2: MDHEN, SYDVKM.

This clonotype was detected many times. The V gene is TRBV28, the J gene TRBJ2-7; D may be TRBD1 (6 bases). CDR1 is MDHEN, CDR2 SYDVKM, per germline. The CDR3 contains 14 residues. V was pared by 5 bases and J by 3 bases, with 14 bases between. The CDR3 is CASSPRDTYYEQYF. The CDR3 DNA is TGTGCCAGCAGTCCCCGGGACACCTACTACGAGCAGTACTTC.

This clonotype was detected many times. V is TRBV7-9 and J is TRBJ2-7; maybe TRBD2 (6 bases). With 1 base removed from V and 6 bases from J, the gap between germline ends came to 16 bases. This CDR3 region has 15 residues. Germline V gives CDR1 SEHNR, CDR2 FQNEAQ (reference sequence). The CDR3 sequence is CASSLGDSISLEQYF. The CDR3 bases are TGTGCCAGCAGCTTAGGGGACTCCATCTCTCTCGAGCAGTACTTC.

This clonotype was detected many times. This chain joins TRBV30 and TRBJ2-7; D is unclear. Germline CDR1 and CDR2: GTSNPN and SVGIG (reference sequence). V gave up 1 base and J gave up 2 bases, with 9 bases separating them. CDR3 length: 13 residues. The CDR3, as DNA: TGTGCCTGGAGTGATGGGTCGGCCTACGAGCAGTACTTC. It encodes CAWSDGSAYEQYF.